Following are 27 T cell receptor beta chains from one sample sequenced in a study of shared clonotypes between healthy human individuals. It was CD45RO-negative cells, positively selected for CCR7, that made up naive CD8 cells, with terminally differentiated effector memory CD45RA+ cells excluded. Profiled with immunoSEQ multiplex PCR; TCRdb holds only in-frame clones, not every one. Of around 1,900,000 clones listed, around 93% were seen once; the top ten hold 1.5% to 2%. Sample: naive CD8+ T cells from PBMCs. The receptors here all came from a young man in good health. Some clones in this sample may be carry-over from other donors' samples.

The V gene is TRBV29-1, the J gene TRBJ2-1, with D perhaps given as TRBD1 or TRBD2 (5 bases each). The V and J ends lost 7 bases and 9 bases respectively, with 16 bases between them. The CDR3 is 12 residues long. Per germline, CDR1 SQVTM and CDR2 ANQGSEA. In DNA form, the CDR3 reads TGCAGCGCGATCGTCGCAGGGACTGAGCAGTTCTTC. Protein: CSAIVAGTEQFF.

The chain couples TRBV7-9 to TRBJ1-1, with D perhaps matching TRBD1 (6 bases). Per the germline V gene, CDR1 is SEHNR and CDR2 is FQNEAQ (reference sequence). CDR3 size: 14 residues. V lost 1 base and J lost 4, with 10 bases in between. CDR3 in amino acids: CASSLVLGATEAFF. In DNA, the CDR3 is TGTGCCAGCAGCTTAGTTCTGGGGGCCACTGAAGCTTTCTTT.

The chain carries TRBV7-9 and TRBJ2-7, with D perhaps TRBD1 (7 bases). The V and J ends lost 1 base and 4 bases respectively, with 14 bases between them. Germline assignment: CDR1 SEHNR and CDR2 FQNEAQ (reference sequence). The CDR3 spans 15 residues. DNA for the CDR3: TGTGCCAGCAGCTTAGGAGGAGGGACAGCTTACGAGCAGTACTTC. As protein: CASSLGGGTAYEQYF.

This chain uses TRBV9 with TRBJ1-4, with a weak D call TRBD1 (5 bases). This CDR3 contains 16 residues. Trimming cost V 0 bases and J 7 bases, with 16 bases left between them. The germline CDR1 and CDR2 sequences are SGDLS and YYNGEE. The CDR3 region is CASSVALGGEGEKLFF. For the CDR3, the DNA is TGTGCCAGCAGCGTAGCTCTAGGAGGGGAAGGTGAAAAACTGTTTTTT.

The rearrangement joins TRBV9 to TRBJ2-1; D tentatively reads TRBD1 or TRBD2 (5 bases each). The germline gives CDR1 SGDLS, CDR2 YYNGEE. Trimming took 4 bases from V and 4 from J, leaving 18 bases between them. This CDR3 is 16 amino acids long. The CDR3 region is CASSTDDWGNYNEQFF. CDR3 nucleotide sequence: TGTGCCAGCAGCACTGACGACTGGGGGAATTACAATGAGCAGTTCTTC.

V usage is TRBV18 and J usage is TRBJ1-2; D is uncertain. Germline V CDR1 and CDR2: KGHSH, LQKENI. Trimming stripped 3 bases from V and 6 bases from J, with 17 bases between. This CDR3 has 15 amino acids. CDR3 DNA: TGTGCCAGCTCACCCGAGATCTTGTTGGGCGATGGCTACACCTTC. This encodes CASSPEILLGDGYTF.

V usage is TRBV28 and J usage is TRBJ1-2; possible D gene TRBD1, 5 bases. Germline CDR1 MDHEN, CDR2 SYDVKM. V lost 6 bases and J 4 bases, leaving 12 bases between the germline ends. CDR3 length equals 13 residues. The CDR3 sequence: CASSSQGVYGYTF. The CDR3 DNA reads as TGTGCCAGCAGCTCCCAAGGGGTCTATGGCTACACCTTC.

This clone was observed once. The chain links TRBV6-1 to TRBJ2-7; D gene uncertain. Germline V gives CDR1 MNHNS, CDR2 SASEGT. Trimming took off 2 bases at V and 0 bases at J, with 11 bases between the two ends. The CDR3 is 15 residues long. CDR3 amino acids: CASSERILSSYEQYF. The DNA for the CDR3 is TGTGCCAGCAGTGAAAGGATCCTTAGCTCCTACGAGCAGTACTTC.

The genes are TRBV19 and TRBJ2-7; a weak D match, TRBD1 (5 bases). V lost 3 bases and J 5 bases, leaving 17 bases between the germline ends. Per germline, CDR1 LNHDA and CDR2 SQIVND (reference sequence). The CDR3 loop spans 15 amino acids. The CDR3 DNA follows: TGTGCCAGTAGTATTGGGCCTGGGGCCCTCAACGAGCAGTACTTC. It translates to CASSIGPGALNEQYF.

The J gene is TRBJ1-2, the V gene TRBV18, with D perhaps TRBD1 (6 bases). The CDR3 loop spans 18 amino acids. CDR1 and CDR2 from the germline V gene are KGHSH and LQKENI. Between the trimmed V and J ends, which lost 5 bases and 2 bases, there was a span of 24 bases. CDR3 region: CASSSTGTHNNWNYGYTF. The CDR3 DNA is TGTGCCAGCTCATCAACCGGGACACACAATAACTGGAACTATGGCTACACCTTC.

This clone was seen a few times. The J gene is TRBJ1-5, the V gene TRBV6-1; 9 bases map to TRBD1. The CDR3 spans 12 residues. Germline lookup yields CDR1 MNHNS and CDR2 SASEGT. The DNA for the CDR3 is TGTGCAACGGGACAGGGTGACCAGCCCCAGCATTTT. Translated, it gives CATGQGDQPQHF.

The V gene is TRBV9, the J gene TRBJ1-3; 9 nucleotides match TRBD1. The V gene's germline CDR1 is SGDLS and CDR2 YYNGEE. This CDR3 spans 16 amino acids. The trim removed 3 bases at V and 0 bases at J, leaving 4 bases unmatched. The CDR3 region is CASSGPTGGSGNTIYF. The CDR3 DNA reads as TGTGCCAGCAGCGGACCGACAGGGGGCTCTGGAAACACCATATATTTT.

J is TRBJ1-5 and V is TRBV6-1, with 7 bases fitting TRBD1. Germline assignment: CDR1 MNHNS and CDR2 SASEGT. The CDR3 is 16 amino acids. Unmatched junction bases numbered 6, after V lost 4 bases and J lost 0 bases. The CDR3 DNA reads as TGTGCCAGCAGTGTAGGGGGCCCATATAGCAATCAGCCCCAGCATTTT. As protein: CASSVGGPYSNQPQHF.

The rearrangement joins TRBV7-9 to TRBJ1-2; TRBD1 is a possible D gene (5 bases). CDR1 SEHNR and CDR2 FQNEAQ come from the germline V gene (reference sequence). The V and J ends lost 7 bases and 5 bases respectively, with 20 bases between them. The CDR3 length is 15 residues. CDR3 sequence: CASTLGTKFPYGYTF. The CDR3, as DNA: TGTGCCAGCACCCTCGGGACGAAATTTCCTTATGGCTACACCTTC.

Only one count was recorded for this clone. The rearrangement uses TRBV6-5 and TRBJ1-1; D is unclear. This CDR3 comprises 13 residues. Per germline, CDR1 MNHEY and CDR2 SVGAGI. V lost 2 bases and J 2 bases, leaving 6 bases between the germline ends. The CDR3 loop reads CASSYEYNTEAFF. CDR3 DNA: TGTGCCAGCAGTTACGAGTATAACACTGAAGCTTTCTTT.

The V call is TRBV10-3, the J call TRBJ1-1; D is ambiguous. CDR3 length: 14 residues. Germline V gives CDR1 ENHRY, CDR2 SYGVKD. The germline V and J ends were trimmed by 7 bases and 1 base, with 13 bases remaining between them. CDR3 coding DNA: TGTGCCATCAAGAGGGAGGCAGGGAACACTGAAGCTTTCTTT. Translated, it gives CAIKREAGNTEAFF.

This clone appeared once. This CDR3 reads CASSLTSGRAFYEQYF. The CDR3 nucleotides read TGTGCCAGCAGTTTAACTAGCGGGAGGGCCTTCTACGAGCAGTACTTC. The chain combines TRBV28 with TRBJ2-7; 13 positions match TRBD2. The trim removed 2 bases at V and 3 bases at J, leaving 4 bases unmatched. The germline V gene encodes CDR1 MDHEN and CDR2 SYDVKM. The CDR3 runs to 16 residues.

This clone showed up just once. The V call is TRBV9, the J call TRBJ2-3; no clear D. The germline V gene has CDR1 SGDLS and CDR2 YYNGEE. The CDR3 extends over 13 amino acids. Deletions cut 3 bases from V and 2 bases from J, with 7 bases between. CDR3 protein: CASSATLTDTQYF. DNA for the CDR3: TGTGCCAGCAGCGCAACCCTCACAGATACGCAGTATTTT.

The chain recombines TRBV6-1 with TRBJ1-3; no clear D. CDR1 and CDR2 (germline): MNHNS, SASEGT. Trimming removed 0 bases from V and 0 bases from J, with 9 bases in between. The CDR3 sequence is 16 residues long. CDR3 loop: CASSEAVAFSGNTIYF. CDR3 bases: TGTGCCAGCAGTGAAGCAGTAGCCTTCTCTGGAAACACCATATATTTT.

This rearrangement joins TRBV25-1 to TRBJ1-2; tentative D call: TRBD1 (6 bases). V gave up 5 bases and J gave up 3 bases, with 19 bases separating them. Germline lookup yields CDR1 MGHDK and CDR2 SYGVNS. The CDR3 length is 16 residues. DNA of the CDR3: TGTGCCAGCAGTTTTACCGGACAGACCGCCTACTATGGCTACACCTTC. Protein product: CASSFTGQTAYYGYTF.

J is TRBJ2-7 and V is TRBV9; the D gene is possibly TRBD2 (5 bases). Trimming removed 4 bases at V and 6 bases at J, with 17 bases between. The germline gives CDR1 SGDLS, CDR2 YYNGEE. This CDR3 is built from 14 residues. This chain's CDR3 is CASSSSKLRGEQYF. As DNA, the CDR3 is TGTGCCAGCAGCTCCTCAAAGTTACGGGGCGAGCAGTACTTC.

This clone is a singleton in its sample. The chain has TRBV7-9 and TRBJ2-7; D unclear. The ends were cut back, 5 bases at V and 4 bases at J, with 21 bases in the middle. This CDR3 comprises 16 residues. Germline V gives CDR1 SEHNR, CDR2 FQNEAQ (reference sequence). The chain's CDR3 is CASSPRRTQDRYEQYF. The CDR3 region has the DNA TGTGCCAGCAGCCCGCGACGGACCCAGGATCGGTACGAGCAGTACTTC.

This clone has just a few counts. This sequence joins TRBV15 and TRBJ1-1; TRBD1 might be the D (6 bases). CDR3 length: 14 amino acids. Trimming stripped 4 bases from V and 4 bases from J, with 13 bases between. Germline V gene lookup returns CDR1 LNHNV and CDR2 YYDKDF (reference sequence). CDR3 DNA sequence: TGTGCCACCAGCAAAGTAGGACAGCGCACTGAAGCTTTCTTT. Translation: CATSKVGQRTEAFF.

V usage is TRBV7-9 and J usage is TRBJ2-2; no clear D gene. This CDR3 region has 15 residues. V dropped 5 bases and J dropped 5 bases, with 15 bases sitting between them. From germline, CDR1 is SEHNR and CDR2 FQNEAQ (reference sequence). Here the CDR3 DNA reads TGTGCCAGCAGCATACTGCTGCGAGAAACCGGGGAGCTGTTTTTT. Its translation is CASSILLRETGELFF.

The genes are TRBV27 and TRBJ2-5, with D possibly being TRBD1 or TRBD2 (5 bases each). The germline CDR1 and CDR2 sequences are MNHEY and SMNVEV (reference sequence). V lost 3 bases and J lost 5, with 13 bases in between. The CDR3 is 14 amino acids. The CDR3 loop is CASSFKVWGETQYF. CDR3 bases: TGTGCCAGCAGTTTCAAAGTGTGGGGGGAGACCCAGTACTTC.

J is TRBJ2-7 and V is TRBV29-1; either TRBD1 or TRBD2 may supply D (5 bases each). This CDR3 is built from 10 residues. V lost 2 bases and J 9 bases, leaving 8 bases between the germline ends. Per germline, CDR1 SQVTM and CDR2 ANQGSEA. CDR3 region: CSVELGVQYF. In DNA form, the CDR3 reads TGCAGCGTTGAATTGGGGGTGCAGTACTTC.

The chain links TRBV28 to TRBJ2-1, with no clear D. Trimming removed 2 bases from V and 0 bases from J, with 11 bases in between. This CDR3 has 16 residues. Germline CDR1 is MDHEN and CDR2 is SYDVKM. The CDR3 loop reads CASSLRSVASYNEQFF. The CDR3 DNA sequence: TGTGCCAGCAGTTTACGCTCCGTAGCCTCCTACAATGAGCAGTTCTTC. Together with reference TRBV28 and TRBJ2-1, the CDR3 gives the full variable domain: DVKVTQSSRYLVKRTGEKVFLECVQDMDHENMFWYRQDPGLGLRLIYFSYDVKMKEKGDIPEGYSVSREKKERFSLILESASTNQTSMYLCASSLRSVASYNEQFFGPGTRLTVL.